The 10 T cell receptor beta chains below all came from one sample that was sequenced in a study of blood T cell repertoires in COVID-19. Here immunoSEQ multiplex PCR was the method, and the copy in TCRdb shows in-frame clones only, minus some. The sample consists of about 170,000 clones, roughly 87% of them appearing once. Sequences were obtained from PBMCs or T cells enriched from blood (not recorded which). The receptor source for this set is a woman aged 50 to 60 who had recovered from COVID-19.

This chain uses TRBV7-9 with TRBJ1-1; D may be TRBD1 (5 bases). The germline V gene encodes CDR1 SEHNR and CDR2 FQNEAQ (reference sequence). This CDR3 has 14 residues. V gave up 7 bases and J gave up 4 bases, with 16 bases separating them. CDR3 loop: CASTSWRDATEAFF. For the CDR3, the DNA is TGTGCCAGCACCTCCTGGAGGGACGCCACTGAAGCTTTCTTT.

The chain couples TRBV27 to TRBJ2-1; TRBD1 matches 9 bases. J gave up 7 bases and V 4 bases, and 11 bases lay outside the gene matches. The CDR3 is 16 residues long. CDR1 is MNHEY, CDR2 SMNVEV, per germline (reference sequence). The CDR3 reads CASSSKGQGKRNEQFF. The CDR3 region has the DNA TGTGCCAGCAGTTCCAAGGGACAGGGAAAGAGGAATGAGCAGTTCTTC.

V usage is TRBV15 and J usage is TRBJ2-1; D not resolved. The length of the CDR3 is 15 residues. Trimming cost V 7 bases and J 0 bases, with 13 bases left between them. Looked up from germline, CDR1 is LNHNV and CDR2 is YYDKDF (reference sequence). DNA of the CDR3: TGTGCCACCATGAAAGATAGGAGCTCCTACAATGAGCAGTTCTTC. Protein sequence: CATMKDRSSYNEQFF.

This sequence joins TRBV30 and TRBJ2-5; weak D call: TRBD2 (6 bases). V lost 2 bases and J 4 bases, leaving 11 bases between the germline ends. CDR1 GTSNPN and CDR2 SVGIG come from the germline V gene (reference sequence). The CDR3 is made up of 13 amino acids. The CDR3 sequence: CAWSYRAGETQYF. CDR3 coding DNA: TGTGCCTGGAGTTATAGAGCGGGAGAGACCCAGTACTTC.

The chain has TRBV5-1 and TRBJ1-4; a possible D gene is TRBD1 (6 bases). V gave up 3 bases and J gave up 4 bases, with 10 bases separating them. Germline assignment: CDR1 SGHRS and CDR2 YFSETQ. The CDR3 has 14 residues. The DNA of the CDR3 is TGCGCCAGCAGCTCACAGGGCTTTAATGAAAAACTGTTTTTT. This codes for CASSSQGFNEKLFF.

The chain uses TRBV7-9 and TRBJ2-7; TRBD2 might be the D (5 bases). Germline lookup yields CDR1 SEHNR and CDR2 FQNEAQ (reference sequence). Trimming removed 5 bases at V and 0 bases at J, with 11 bases between. The CDR3 runs to 14 residues. The CDR3 DNA follows: TGTGCCAGCAGCCGGACTGGAAGCTCCTACGAGCAGTACTTC. As protein: CASSRTGSSYEQYF. The whole variable domain, filled in from reference TRBV7-9 and TRBJ2-7, reads DTGVSQNPRHKITKRGQNVTFRCDPISEHNRLYWYRQTLGQGPEFLTYFQNEAQLEKSRLLSDRFSAERPKGSFSTLEIQRTEQGDSAMYLCASSRTGSSYEQYFGPGTRLTVT.

The chain has TRBV5-1 and TRBJ2-1; 7 nucleotides line up with TRBD2. Germline lookup yields CDR1 SGHRS and CDR2 YFSETQ. The CDR3 has 15 residues. V dropped 0 bases and J dropped 2; count of bases not matched to a gene: 2. CDR3 DNA sequence: TGCGCCAGCAGCTTGGGCGGGAGTACCTACAATGAGCAGTTCTTC. Amino acids: CASSLGGSTYNEQFF. The full variable domain, rest sourced from reference TRBV5-1 and TRBJ2-1, is KAGVTQTPRYLIKTRGQQVTLSCSPISGHRSVSWYQQTPGQGLQFLFEYFSETQRNKGNFPGRFSGRQFSNSRSEMNVSTLELGDSALYLCASSLGGSTYNEQFFGPGTRLTVL.

J is TRBJ2-1 and V is TRBV15, with unresolved D. V gave up 5 bases and J gave up 6 bases, with 11 bases separating them. The CDR3 length is 13 residues. The germline V gene has CDR1 LNHNV and CDR2 YYDKDF (reference sequence). The CDR3: CATSRQNLNEQFF. CDR3 nucleotide sequence: TGTGCCACCAGCCGTCAGAACCTCAATGAGCAGTTCTTC.

This chain connects TRBV27 to TRBJ1-1; D remains ambiguous. This CDR3 comprises 14 residues. The ends were cut back, 6 bases at V and 5 bases at J, with 16 bases in the middle. Germline V lookup: CDR1 MNHEY, CDR2 SMNVEV (reference sequence). The CDR3 loop is CASRSSPPGTEAFF. As DNA, the CDR3 is TGTGCCAGCAGAAGCAGCCCCCCGGGAACTGAAGCTTTCTTT.

This sequence joins TRBV6-5 and TRBJ1-1; 8 nucleotides match TRBD1. J gave up 6 bases and V 2 bases, and 8 bases lay outside the gene matches. There are 15 residues in the CDR3. CDR1 and CDR2 from the germline V gene are MNHEY and SVGAGI. The CDR3 region has the DNA TGTGCCAGCAGTTACGTGCTCAGGGGGCCGTCTGAAGCTTTCTTT. Encoded protein: CASSYVLRGPSEAFF.